This TCR beta chain was captured by sequencing in a study of control samples from healthy donors and cancer patients. Data came from immunoSEQ multiplex PCR; TCRdb stores just in-frame clones and leaves some out. The sample has about 410,000 clones, 75% to 95% seen once. CDR3 length: 15 amino acids. Looked up from germline, CDR1 is SGHDN and CDR2 is FVKESK. V was shortened by 4 bases and J by 0 bases, with 12 bases between the two germline ends. This clone is a singleton in its sample. This TCR came from a man aged 35 to 55 with head and neck cancer. The specimen sequenced was PBMCs. This chain links TRBV14 with TRBJ1-1; D is unresolved. The CDR3 DNA sequence: TGTGCCAGCAGCCGAAAGGAGATCATGAACACTGAAGCTTTCTTT. It specifies CASSRKEIMNTEAFF.